This T cell receptor (beta chain) derives from a study of T cells in Graves' hyperthyroidism and ophthalmopathy. This clonotype was seen many times. The CDR3 has 14 residues. V was clipped by 4 bases and J by 5 bases; unmatched bases: 4. Germline V gene data show CDR1 as KGHDR and CDR2 as SFDVKD. Patients were excluded for uncontrolled infection, other autoimmune disease, pregnancy or lactation. RNA transcripts gave rise to amplified TCR beta CDR3 regions. With the HTBI primer set, the TCR CDR3 went through a first round of RT-PCR. Via MiXCR, TCRdb re-called the multiplex PCR reads, giving one row per CDR3 protein. The table has a few hundred thousand distinct CDR3 sequences, more than 45% seen once; the top ten hold about 7.9%.

The genes are TRBV24-1 and TRBJ2-7; 10 nucleotides align to TRBD2. This sequence was found in a woman aged 18 to 35 with Graves' hyperthyroidism. The sample comprised peripheral blood or thyroid tissue (not recorded which). Here the CDR3 DNA reads TGTGCCACCAGTGACCAAGGGACTAGCGACGAGCAGTACTTC. Its translation is CATSDQGTSDEQYF.